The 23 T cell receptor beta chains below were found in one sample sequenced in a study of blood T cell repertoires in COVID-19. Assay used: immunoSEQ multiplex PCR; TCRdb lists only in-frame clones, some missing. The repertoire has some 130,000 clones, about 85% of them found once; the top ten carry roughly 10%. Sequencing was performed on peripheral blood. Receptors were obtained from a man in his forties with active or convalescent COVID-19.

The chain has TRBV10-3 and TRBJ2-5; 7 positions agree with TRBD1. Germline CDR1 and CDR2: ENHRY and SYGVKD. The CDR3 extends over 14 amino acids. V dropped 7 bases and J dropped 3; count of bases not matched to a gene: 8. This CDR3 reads CAIKGAGGKETQYF. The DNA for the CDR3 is TGTGCCATCAAGGGGGCTGGGGGTAAAGAGACCCAGTACTTC.

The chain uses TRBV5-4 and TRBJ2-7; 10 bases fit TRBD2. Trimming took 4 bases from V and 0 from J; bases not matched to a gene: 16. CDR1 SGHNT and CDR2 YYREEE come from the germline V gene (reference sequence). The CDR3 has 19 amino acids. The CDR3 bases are TGTGCCAGCAGCCCCGGACCCCCAGCGGGGGGGCCCAGCTCCTACGAGCAGTACTTC. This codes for CASSPGPPAGGPSSYEQYF.

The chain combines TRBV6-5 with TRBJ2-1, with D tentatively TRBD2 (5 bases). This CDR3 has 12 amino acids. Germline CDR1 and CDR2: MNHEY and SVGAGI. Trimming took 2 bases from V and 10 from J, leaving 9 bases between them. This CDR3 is CASSYLSGEQFF. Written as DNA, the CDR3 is TGTGCCAGCAGTTACCTGTCGGGGGAGCAGTTCTTC.

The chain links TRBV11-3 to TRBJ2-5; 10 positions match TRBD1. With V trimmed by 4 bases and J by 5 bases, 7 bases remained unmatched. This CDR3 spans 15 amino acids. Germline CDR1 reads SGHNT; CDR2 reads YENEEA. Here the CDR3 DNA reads TGTGCCAGCAGCTCCCCGACAGGGGGCGAGGAGACCCAGTACTTC. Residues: CASSSPTGGEETQYF.

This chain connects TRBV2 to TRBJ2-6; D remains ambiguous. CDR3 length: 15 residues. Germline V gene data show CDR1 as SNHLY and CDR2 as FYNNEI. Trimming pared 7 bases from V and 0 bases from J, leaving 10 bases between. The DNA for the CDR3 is TGTGCCAGCACCCCCCTGGCCTCTGGGGCCAACGTCCTGACTTTC. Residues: CASTPLASGANVLTF.

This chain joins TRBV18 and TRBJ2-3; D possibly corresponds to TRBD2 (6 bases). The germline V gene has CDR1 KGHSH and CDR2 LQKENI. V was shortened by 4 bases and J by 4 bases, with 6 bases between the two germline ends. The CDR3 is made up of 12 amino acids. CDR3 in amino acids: CASSRGADTQYF. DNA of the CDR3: TGTGCCAGCTCACGGGGGGCAGATACGCAGTATTTT.

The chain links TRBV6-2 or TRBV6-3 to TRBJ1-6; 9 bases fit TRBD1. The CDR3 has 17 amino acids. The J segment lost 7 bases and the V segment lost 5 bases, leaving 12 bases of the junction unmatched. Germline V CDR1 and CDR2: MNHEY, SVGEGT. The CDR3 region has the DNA TGTGCCAGCAGTGCTCCGAGGACAGGGGCCAAAAATTCACCCCTCCACTTT. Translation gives CASSAPRTGAKNSPLHF.

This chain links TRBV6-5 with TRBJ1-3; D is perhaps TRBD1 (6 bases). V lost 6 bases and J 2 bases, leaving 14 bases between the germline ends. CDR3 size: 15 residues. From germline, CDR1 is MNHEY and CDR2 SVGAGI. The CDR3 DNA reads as TGTGCCAGCAGACAAGGACAGAATACTGGAAACACCATATATTTT. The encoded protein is CASRQGQNTGNTIYF.

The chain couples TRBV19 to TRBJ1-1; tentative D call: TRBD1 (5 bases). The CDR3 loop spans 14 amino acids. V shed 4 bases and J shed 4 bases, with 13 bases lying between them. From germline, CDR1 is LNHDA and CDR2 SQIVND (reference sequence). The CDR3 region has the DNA TGTGCCAGTAGTACTACACCGGGGGGCACTGAAGCTTTCTTT. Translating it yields CASSTTPGGTEAFF.

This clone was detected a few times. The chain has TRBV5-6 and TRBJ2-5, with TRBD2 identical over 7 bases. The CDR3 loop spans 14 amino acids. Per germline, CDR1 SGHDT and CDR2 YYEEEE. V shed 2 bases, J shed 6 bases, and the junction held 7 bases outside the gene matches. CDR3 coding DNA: TGTGCCAGCAGCTTAGCGACTAGCAGCCAGACCCAGTACTTC. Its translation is CASSLATSSQTQYF.

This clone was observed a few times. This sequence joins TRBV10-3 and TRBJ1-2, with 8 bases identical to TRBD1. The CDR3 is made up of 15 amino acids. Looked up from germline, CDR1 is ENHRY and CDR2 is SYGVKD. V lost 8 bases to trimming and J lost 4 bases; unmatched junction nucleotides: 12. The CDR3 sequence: CAIGSWDRRLYGYTF. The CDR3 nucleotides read TGTGCCATCGGATCCTGGGACAGGCGACTCTATGGCTACACCTTC.

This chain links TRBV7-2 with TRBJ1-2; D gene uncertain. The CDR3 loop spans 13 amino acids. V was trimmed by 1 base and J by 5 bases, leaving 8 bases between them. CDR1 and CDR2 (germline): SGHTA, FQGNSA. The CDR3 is CASSLDPGYGYTF. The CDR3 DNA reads TGTGCCAGCAGCTTAGACCCGGGGTATGGCTACACCTTC.

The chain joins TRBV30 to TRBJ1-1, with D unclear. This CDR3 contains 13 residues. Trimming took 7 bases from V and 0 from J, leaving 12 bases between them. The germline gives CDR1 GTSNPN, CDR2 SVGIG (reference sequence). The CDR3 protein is CAFYPSLNTEAFF. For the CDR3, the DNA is TGTGCCTTCTACCCGTCCTTGAACACTGAAGCTTTCTTT.

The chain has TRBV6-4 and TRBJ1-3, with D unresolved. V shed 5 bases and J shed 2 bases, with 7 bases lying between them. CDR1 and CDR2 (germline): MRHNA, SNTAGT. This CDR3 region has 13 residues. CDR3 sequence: CASSREPGNTIYF. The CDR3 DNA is TGTGCCAGCAGTCGCGAACCTGGAAACACCATATATTTT.

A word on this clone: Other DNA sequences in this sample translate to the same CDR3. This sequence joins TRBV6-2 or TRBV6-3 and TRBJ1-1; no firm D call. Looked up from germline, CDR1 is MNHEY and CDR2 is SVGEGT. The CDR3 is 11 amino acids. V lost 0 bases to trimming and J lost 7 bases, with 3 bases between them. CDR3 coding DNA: TGTGCCAGCAGTTACTCGAGTGAAGCTTTCTTT. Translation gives CASSYSSEAFF.

CDR3 nucleotide sequence: TGCAGCACGGGGGCGGGGGCCACTACTAGCACAGATACGCAGTATTTT. This encodes CSTGAGATTSTDTQYF. This chain connects TRBV29-1 to TRBJ2-3; D perhaps matches TRBD2 (7 bases). V was trimmed by 8 bases and J by 0 bases, leaving 21 bases between them. The CDR3 covers 16 residues. Looked up from germline, CDR1 is SQVTM and CDR2 is ANQGSEA.

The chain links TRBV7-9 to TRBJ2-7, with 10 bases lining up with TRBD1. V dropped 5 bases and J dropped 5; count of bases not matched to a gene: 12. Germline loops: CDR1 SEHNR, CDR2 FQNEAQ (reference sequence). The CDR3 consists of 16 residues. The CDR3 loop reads CASSAQSGTGAHEQYF. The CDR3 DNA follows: TGTGCCAGCAGCGCACAGTCCGGGACAGGGGCCCACGAGCAGTACTTC.

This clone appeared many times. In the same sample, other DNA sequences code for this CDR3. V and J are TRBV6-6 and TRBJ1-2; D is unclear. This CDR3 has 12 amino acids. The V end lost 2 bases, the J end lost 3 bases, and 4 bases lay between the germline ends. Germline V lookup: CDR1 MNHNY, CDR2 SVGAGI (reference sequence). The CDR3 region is CASSYADYGYTF. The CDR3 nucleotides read TGTGCCAGCAGTTACGCGGACTATGGCTACACCTTC.

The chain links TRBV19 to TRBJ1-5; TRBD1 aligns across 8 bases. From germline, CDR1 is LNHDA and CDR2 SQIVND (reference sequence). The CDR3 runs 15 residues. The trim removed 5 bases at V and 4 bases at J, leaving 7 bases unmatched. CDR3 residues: CASSYQGAINQPQHF. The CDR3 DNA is TGTGCCAGTAGTTACCAGGGGGCTATAAATCAGCCCCAGCATTTT.

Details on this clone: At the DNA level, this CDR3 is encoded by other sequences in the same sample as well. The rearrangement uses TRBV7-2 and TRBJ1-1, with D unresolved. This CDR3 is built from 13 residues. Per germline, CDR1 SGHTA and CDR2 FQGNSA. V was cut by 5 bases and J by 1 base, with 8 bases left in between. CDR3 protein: CASSIQENTEAFF. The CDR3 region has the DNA TGTGCCAGCAGCATTCAGGAGAACACTGAAGCTTTCTTT.

CDR3 bases: TGTGCCAGCATGTTCAACTACGAGCAGTACTTC. Protein product: CASMFNYEQYF. This chain links TRBV6-5 with TRBJ2-7; D call uncertain. The CDR3 is 11 amino acids. Germline values: CDR1 MNHEY, CDR2 SVGAGI. Trimming shortened V by 7 bases and J by 3 bases, and 7 bases separated the two germline ends.

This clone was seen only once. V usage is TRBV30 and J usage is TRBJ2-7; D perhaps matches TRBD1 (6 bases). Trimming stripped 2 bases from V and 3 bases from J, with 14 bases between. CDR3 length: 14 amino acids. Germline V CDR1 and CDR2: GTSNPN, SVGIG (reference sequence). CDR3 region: CAWSTLRGFYEQYF. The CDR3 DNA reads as TGTGCCTGGAGTACACTGAGGGGGTTCTACGAGCAGTACTTC.

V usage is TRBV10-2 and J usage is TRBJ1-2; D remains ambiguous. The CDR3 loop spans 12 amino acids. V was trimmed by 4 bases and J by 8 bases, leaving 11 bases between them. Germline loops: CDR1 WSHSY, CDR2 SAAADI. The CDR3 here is CASSVSRGGYTF. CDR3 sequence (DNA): TGCGCCAGCAGTGTCTCCAGAGGCGGCTACACCTTC.